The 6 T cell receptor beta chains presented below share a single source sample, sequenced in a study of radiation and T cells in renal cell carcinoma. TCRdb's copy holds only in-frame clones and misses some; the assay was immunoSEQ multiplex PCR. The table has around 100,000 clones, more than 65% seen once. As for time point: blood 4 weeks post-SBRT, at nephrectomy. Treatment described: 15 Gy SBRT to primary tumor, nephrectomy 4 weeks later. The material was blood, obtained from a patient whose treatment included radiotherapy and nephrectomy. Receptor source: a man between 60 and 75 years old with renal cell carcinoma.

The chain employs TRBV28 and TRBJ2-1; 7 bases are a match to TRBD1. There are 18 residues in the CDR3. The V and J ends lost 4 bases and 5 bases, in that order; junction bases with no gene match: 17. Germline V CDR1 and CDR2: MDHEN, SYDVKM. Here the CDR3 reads CASSYTRSGQLRHNEQFF. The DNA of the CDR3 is TGTGCCAGCAGTTATACTCGTTCGGGACAGCTTAGGCACAATGAGCAGTTCTTC.

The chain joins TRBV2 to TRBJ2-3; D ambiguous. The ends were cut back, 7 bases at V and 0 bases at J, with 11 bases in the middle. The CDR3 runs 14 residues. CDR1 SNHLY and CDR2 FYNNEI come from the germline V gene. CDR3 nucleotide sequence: TGTGCCAGCAAGGTTACGTTTAGCACAGATACGCAGTATTTT. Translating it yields CASKVTFSTDTQYF.

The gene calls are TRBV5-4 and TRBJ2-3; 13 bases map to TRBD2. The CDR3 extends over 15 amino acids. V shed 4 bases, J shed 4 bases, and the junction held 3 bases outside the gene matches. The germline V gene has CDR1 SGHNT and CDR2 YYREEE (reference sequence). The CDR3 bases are TGTGCCAGCAGCCGACTAGCGGGAGGTGCAGATACGCAGTATTTT. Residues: CASSRLAGGADTQYF.

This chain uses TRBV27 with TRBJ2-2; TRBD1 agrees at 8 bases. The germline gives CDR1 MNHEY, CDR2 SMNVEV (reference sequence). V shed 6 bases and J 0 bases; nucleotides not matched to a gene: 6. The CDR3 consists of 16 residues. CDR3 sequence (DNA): TGTGCCAGCAGCAGGTGGACAGGGTCGAACACCGGGGAGCTGTTTTTT. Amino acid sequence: CASSRWTGSNTGELFF.

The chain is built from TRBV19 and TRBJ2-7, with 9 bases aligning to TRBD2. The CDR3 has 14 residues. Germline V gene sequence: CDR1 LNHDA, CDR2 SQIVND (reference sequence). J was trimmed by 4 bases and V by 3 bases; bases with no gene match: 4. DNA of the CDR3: TGTGCCAGTAGTATCGCTAGCGGGGTATACGAGCAGTACTTC. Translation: CASSIASGVYEQYF.

CDR3 sequence (DNA): TGTGCCAGTAGCGCCCCGCGGCTGAACTATGGCTACACCTTC. It is translated as CASSAPRLNYGYTF. The V and J genes are TRBV19 and TRBJ1-2; D remains ambiguous. V was clipped by 6 bases and J by 2 bases, with 13 bases between them. This CDR3 has 14 residues. CDR1 and CDR2 from the germline V gene are LNHDA and SQIVND (reference sequence). Full variable domain (outside the CDR3, taken from reference TRBV19 and TRBJ1-2): DGGITQSPKYLFRKEGQNVTLSCEQNLNHDAMYWYRQDPGQGLRLIYYSQIVNDFQKGDIAEGYSVSREKKESFPLTVTSAQKNPTAFYLCASSAPRLNYGYTFGSGTRLTVV.